This T cell receptor (beta chain) is drawn from a study of early T cells in non-severe SARS-CoV-2 infection. Study summary: Unpaired chains resulted from sequencing bulk RNA of unsorted whole blood.

CDR3 size: 14 residues. Germline CDR1 and CDR2: DFQATT and SNEGSKA (reference sequence). V shed 2 bases and J shed 7 bases, with 15 bases lying between them. This clonotype was seen more than once but under ten times. TCRdb re-analysed the 5' RACE reads in MiXCR, keeping a single row per CDR3 protein. The profile shows tens of thousands of distinct CDR3 sequences, 11% to 15% of them singletons. Sequencing was carried out using whole blood. The sequence was obtained from an adult who was a healthcare worker with PCR-confirmed SARS-CoV-2 infection or an uninfected control (not recorded which). The chain joins TRBV20-1 to TRBJ2-4, with D maybe TRBD2 (7 bases). CDR3 nucleotides: TGCAGTGCTAGACGGGGGGCCGAGACTAACATTCAGTACTTC. The encoded protein is CSARRGAETNIQYF.